These 21 T cell receptor beta chains came from one sample sequenced in a study of blood T cells in healthy people across ages. Combining a sample-barcoded 5' primer with a J-beta primer mix, a second PCR ran for roughly 7 to 12 cycles. TCRdb redid the calling of the 5' RACE reads with MiXCR, one entry per CDR3 protein. The profile shows over 1,300,000 distinct CDR3 sequences, 59% of them singletons. Sequenced: blood. These receptors came from a man younger than 35 in good health.

This chain links TRBV20-1 with TRBJ1-2; D is uncertain. Trimming removed 3 bases at V and 2 bases at J, with 10 bases between. Germline-derived CDR1 and CDR2 are DFQATT and SNEGSKA (reference sequence). This CDR3 has 13 residues. The CDR3 loop reads CSASGQENYGYTF. Written as DNA, the CDR3 is TGCAGTGCTAGCGGCCAGGAGAACTATGGCTACACCTTC.

The genes are TRBV13 and TRBJ2-3; maybe TRBD2 (6 bases). V shed 1 base and J shed 0 bases, with 11 bases lying between them. CDR1 PRHDT and CDR2 FYEKMQ come from the germline V gene (reference sequence). CDR3 length: 16 amino acids. CDR3 region: CASSLVAGTSTDTQYF. In nucleotides, the CDR3 is TGTGCCAGCAGCTTAGTTGCAGGGACTAGCACAGATACGCAGTATTTT.

The genes are TRBV28 and TRBJ2-1; 8 bases are shared with TRBD2. Near its end, the DNA agrees better with TRBJ2-7, so the J call may be wrong. Germline V lookup: CDR1 MDHEN, CDR2 SYDVKM. The CDR3 is 17 amino acids. The CDR3 coding sequence is TGTGCCAGCAGTTTGGGGGGCGGGGGGCAATCCCCCTACGAGCAGTACTTC. It specifies CASSLGGGGQSPYEQYF.

This chain links TRBV29-1 with TRBJ2-1, with TRBD2 matching 13 bases. J lost 8 bases, V lost 0 bases, and 7 bases had no gene match. The CDR3 covers 16 residues. Germline lookup yields CDR1 SQVTM and CDR2 ANQGSEA. The CDR3 protein is CSVEELLAGGQDEQFF. DNA of the CDR3: TGCAGCGTTGAAGAGTTACTAGCGGGGGGGCAGGATGAGCAGTTCTTC.

This clonotype was counted between two and nine times. The gene calls are TRBV4-1 and TRBJ2-6; 9 bases are shared with TRBD1. This CDR3 region has 17 residues. In germline, CDR1 is MGHRA, CDR2 YSYEKL. Trimming cost V 1 base and J 2 bases; bases outside gene matches: 3. The CDR3 sequence is CASSQVQGAAGANVLTF. Written as DNA, the CDR3 is TGCGCCAGCAGCCAAGTACAGGGGGCGGCTGGGGCCAACGTCCTGACTTTC.

The rearrangement joins TRBV6-1 to TRBJ2-7; D may match TRBD1 or TRBD2 (5 bases each). The germline gives CDR1 MNHNS, CDR2 SASEGT. V lost 7 bases and J 1 base, leaving 8 bases between the germline ends. This CDR3 is built from 12 residues. Written as DNA, the CDR3 is TGTGCCAGCACCTGGGGGTCCTACGAGCAGTACTTC. Protein product: CASTWGSYEQYF.

The chain uses TRBV20-1 and TRBJ1-1, with D hard to call. V was clipped by 6 bases and J by 1 base, with 12 bases between them. The length of the CDR3 is 13 residues. Germline V gene data show CDR1 as DFQATT and CDR2 as SNEGSKA (reference sequence). The CDR3 protein is CSATYGENTEAFF. The CDR3 bases are TGCAGTGCCACATACGGAGAGAACACTGAAGCTTTCTTT.

V gene TRBV28 combines with J gene TRBJ2-7; D not certain. Trimming stripped 8 bases from V and 6 bases from J, with 20 bases between. The CDR3 sequence is 14 residues long. The germline V gene encodes CDR1 MDHEN and CDR2 SYDVKM. The CDR3: CASRCLKRACEQYF. As DNA, the CDR3 is TGTGCCAGCCGTTGTTTAAAACGGGCTTGCGAGCAGTACTTC. Full variable domain (rest looked up from reference TRBV28 and TRBJ2-7): DVKVTQSSRYLVKRTGEKVFLECVQDMDHENMFWYRQDPGLGLRLIYFSYDVKMKEKGDIPEGYSVSREKKERFSLILESASTNQTSMYLCASRCLKRACEQYFGPGTRLTVT.

The chain couples TRBV7-8 to TRBJ2-3, with 9 nucleotides matching TRBD2. V trimming: 5 bases; J trimming: 5 bases; junction bases outside the gene matches: 8. Germline lookup yields CDR1 SGHVS and CDR2 FQNEAQ. The length of the CDR3 is 15 residues. This CDR3 is CASSLSGSEGDTQYF. The CDR3 DNA reads TGTGCCAGCAGCCTTAGCGGGAGTGAAGGAGATACGCAGTATTTT.

This clonotype came up once. One end of the junction fails to match germline, which may point to a read error. For the CDR3, the DNA is TGTGCCAGCAGTGTAGGACTAGCGGGGTCTGATACGCGGTATTTT. This translates into CASSVGLAGSDTRYF. The V gene is TRBV6-1, the J gene TRBJ2-3; TRBD2 agrees at 12 bases. Per germline, CDR1 MNHNS and CDR2 SASEGT. The CDR3 extends over 15 amino acids.

This clonotype was detected a few times. The chain couples TRBV20-1 to TRBJ1-1, with TRBD1 as a possible D gene (5 bases). V was pared by 6 bases and J by 6 bases, with 17 bases between. This CDR3 spans 13 amino acids. The germline V gene encodes CDR1 DFQATT and CDR2 SNEGSKA (reference sequence). The CDR3 here is CSAQKVTGAEAFF. The DNA of the CDR3 is TGCAGTGCCCAGAAAGTTACGGGGGCTGAAGCTTTCTTT.

The V gene is TRBV2, the J gene TRBJ2-4; 9 nucleotides match TRBD2. The J call may be incorrect, as the DNA end agrees better with TRBJ2-7. Germline loops: CDR1 SNHLY, CDR2 FYNNEI. The CDR3 covers 14 residues. The CDR3 here is CASSLGTSTHEQYF. The CDR3 DNA reads as TGTGCCAGCTCTCTAGGGACTAGCACCCACGAGCAGTACTTC.

This chain uses TRBV27 with TRBJ1-2; D might be TRBD1 (5 bases). CDR1 and CDR2 (germline): MNHEY, SMNVEV (reference sequence). Trimming pared 1 base from V and 2 bases from J, leaving 17 bases between. The CDR3 has 17 amino acids. The CDR3 sequence is CASSLYPPGAGNYGYTF. The CDR3 region has the DNA TGTGCCAGCAGTTTATACCCCCCTGGGGCAGGGAACTATGGCTACACCTTC.

This clonotype occurred a few times. The rearrangement uses TRBV15 and TRBJ1-2; maybe TRBD1 (5 bases). V was pared by 1 base and J by 4 bases, with 10 bases between. The CDR3 loop spans 14 amino acids. Looked up from germline, CDR1 is LNHNV and CDR2 is YYDKDF (reference sequence). CDR3 protein: CATSRGGDGYGYTF. DNA for the CDR3: TGTGCCACCAGCAGAGGAGGGGACGGCTATGGCTACACCTTC.

The chain combines TRBV11-2 with TRBJ2-7, with D uncertain. This CDR3 comprises 16 residues. V dropped 1 base and J dropped 0 bases, with 13 bases sitting between them. In germline, CDR1 is SGHAT, CDR2 FQNNGV. The CDR3 loop reads CASSLVGVWSSYEQYF. CDR3 sequence (DNA): TGTGCCAGCAGCTTAGTTGGCGTCTGGAGCTCCTACGAGCAGTACTTC.

In this sample, this clonotype turned up a few times. The rearrangement joins TRBV29-1 to TRBJ2-1; 9 bases align to TRBD1. V lost 5 bases, J lost 9 bases, and 14 bases stayed unmatched. Looked up from germline, CDR1 is SQVTM and CDR2 is ANQGSEA. This CDR3 contains 15 residues. The CDR3 region is CSVLGPGTGKGEQFF. CDR3 nucleotide sequence: TGCAGCGTTCTCGGCCCGGGGACAGGGAAGGGTGAGCAGTTCTTC.

This clonotype was detected a few times. The chain uses TRBV6-5 and TRBJ1-1, with D perhaps matching TRBD1 (5 bases). Looked up from germline, CDR1 is MNHEY and CDR2 is SVGAGI. With 2 bases removed from V and 6 bases from J, the gap between germline ends came to 19 bases. CDR3 size: 16 residues. DNA for the CDR3: TGTGCCAGCAGTTACGTGGGGGAGGTGTCCTTCGCTGAAGCTTTCTTT. It codes for CASSYVGEVSFAEAFF.

The chain is built from TRBV29-1 and TRBJ2-5; the match to TRBD2 covers 8 bases. The CDR3 runs to 15 residues. After removal of 7 bases from V and 5 bases from J, the junction contained 15 bases not matched to a gene. Germline V gene data show CDR1 as SQVTM and CDR2 as ANQGSEA. The CDR3 DNA sequence: TGCAGCGCTGGTGGTATCGCGGGAGGCAGGGAGACCCAGTACTTC. Translating gives CSAGGIAGGRETQYF.

The chain combines TRBV6-5 with TRBJ2-3; 9 nucleotides line up with TRBD1. Germline V gives CDR1 MNHEY, CDR2 SVGAGI. This CDR3 spans 13 amino acids. With V trimmed by 8 bases and J by 6 bases, 6 bases remained unmatched. CDR3 nucleotides: TGTGCCAGCGGGACAGGGCAAAGGGATACGCAGTATTTT. Amino acids: CASGTGQRDTQYF.

V is TRBV2 and J is TRBJ2-3; tentatively, D is TRBD1 (6 bases). CDR3 length equals 13 residues. V was pared by 6 bases and J by 2 bases, with 9 bases between. Per the germline V gene, CDR1 is SNHLY and CDR2 is FYNNEI. The CDR3 coding sequence is TGTGCCAGCAGCGGACAGACCACAGATACGCAGTATTTT. Translation: CASSGQTTDTQYF.

This chain uses TRBV7-9 with TRBJ2-7; a possible D gene is TRBD1 (6 bases). This CDR3 is 14 amino acids long. With 5 bases removed from V and 3 bases from J, the gap between germline ends came to 14 bases. Germline CDR1 SEHNR, CDR2 FQNEAQ (reference sequence). CDR3 region: CASSVDSFNYEQYF. The CDR3 DNA reads TGTGCCAGCAGCGTGGACAGCTTTAACTACGAGCAGTACTTC. The full variable domain, with the rest looked up from reference TRBV7-9 and TRBJ2-7, is DTGVSQNPRHKITKRGQNVTFRCDPISEHNRLYWYRQTLGQGPEFLTYFQNEAQLEKSRLLSDRFSAERPKGSFSTLEIQRTEQGDSAMYLCASSVDSFNYEQYFGPGTRLTVT.